The clone carrying this TCR beta chain has ten or more counts. TCRdb redid the calling of the 5' RACE reads with MiXCR, one entry per CDR3 protein. This table has some 44,000 distinct CDR3 sequences, roughly 6% appearing once. These data originate in a study of early T cells in non-severe SARS-CoV-2 infection. Trimming took 6 bases from V and 1 from J, leaving 6 bases between them. Germline V gene lookup returns CDR1 SNHLY and CDR2 FYNNEI. The CDR3 extends over 12 amino acids. The chain has TRBV2 and TRBJ1-1, with D unresolved. Material: whole blood, obtained at baseline. This TCR was recovered from an adult who was a healthcare worker with PCR-confirmed SARS-CoV-2 infection or an uninfected control (not recorded which). CDR3 residues: CASREANTEAFF. The CDR3 nucleotides are TGTGCCAGCAGGGAGGCGAACACTGAAGCTTTCTTT.